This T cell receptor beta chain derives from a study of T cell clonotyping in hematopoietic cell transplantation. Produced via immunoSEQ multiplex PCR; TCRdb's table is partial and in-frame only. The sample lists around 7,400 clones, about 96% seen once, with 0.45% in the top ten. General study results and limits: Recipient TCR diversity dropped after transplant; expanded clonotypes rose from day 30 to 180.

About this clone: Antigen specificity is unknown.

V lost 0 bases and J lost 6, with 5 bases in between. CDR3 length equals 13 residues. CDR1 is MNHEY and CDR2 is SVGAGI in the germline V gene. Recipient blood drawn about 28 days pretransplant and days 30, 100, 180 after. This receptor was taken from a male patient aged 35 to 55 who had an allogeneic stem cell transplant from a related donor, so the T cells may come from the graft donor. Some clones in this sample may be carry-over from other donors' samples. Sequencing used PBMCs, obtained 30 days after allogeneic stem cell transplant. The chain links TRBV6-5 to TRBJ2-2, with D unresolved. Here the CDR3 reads CASSYSMAGELFF. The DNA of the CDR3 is TGTGCCAGCAGTTACTCGATGGCCGGGGAGCTGTTTTTT.